This T cell receptor (beta chain) stems from a study of T cell repertoires in cytomegalovirus infection. Study as a whole: HLA-B-restricted CMV epitopes that are well studied, plus recently identified HLA-C-restricted ones, were used by the study. It can be stated that public TCR beta signatures indicated CMV infection as well as a matching HLA type.

This CDR3 contains 11 residues. The V segment lost 6 bases and the J segment 14 bases; nucleotides outside the gene matches: 9. Germline V gives CDR1 DFQATT, CDR2 SNEGSKA (reference sequence). Broader study findings: HLA-C-restricted CMV-specific TCR beta clonotypes prevailed in the ex vivo response.

As concerns this clonotype: Its antigen is not identified.

TCRdb re-called the reads with MiXCR, one entry per CDR3 protein. The profile shows roughly 500,000 distinct CDR3 sequences, roughly 46% of them singletons. This sequence was found in a human donor in good health (CMV status not recorded). Some clones in this sample may be carry-over from other donors' samples. This rearrangement joins TRBV20-1 to TRBJ1-4, with 7 nucleotides matching TRBD1. This material consisted of cultured PBMCs, taken from culture after CMV antigen stimulation. CDR3 loop: CSASRGQSLFF. The CDR3 nucleotides read TGCAGTGCCAGCAGGGGACAGTCTCTGTTTTTT.